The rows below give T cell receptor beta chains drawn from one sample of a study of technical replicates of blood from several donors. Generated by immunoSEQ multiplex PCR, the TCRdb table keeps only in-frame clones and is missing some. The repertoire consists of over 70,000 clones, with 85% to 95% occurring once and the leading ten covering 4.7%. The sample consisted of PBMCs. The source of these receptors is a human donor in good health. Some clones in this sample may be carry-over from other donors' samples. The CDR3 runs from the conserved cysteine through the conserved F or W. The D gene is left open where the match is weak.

CDR3 protein: CASSYDGSSGNTIYF
CDR3 DNA: TGCGCCAGCAGCTATGACGGGAGCTCTGGAAACACCATATATTTT
J gene: TRBJ1-3
V gene: TRBV5-1
D gene: .

CDR3 protein: CARSKPGGHNEKLFF
CDR3 DNA: TGTGCCAGAAGCAAGCCAGGGGGACACAATGAAAAACTGTTTTTT
J gene: TRBJ1-4
V gene: TRBV5-3
D gene: TRBD1

CDR3 protein: CASSDKREGPEQYF
CDR3 DNA: TGTGCCAGCAGCGACAAGCGGGAGGGCCCCGAGCAGTACTTC
J gene: TRBJ2-7
V gene: TRBV9
D gene: TRBD2

CDR3 protein: CASSPGGLAGLQETQYF
CDR3 DNA: TGTGCCAGCAGCCCCGGAGGGCTAGCGGGCCTCCAAGAGACCCAGTACTTC
J gene: TRBJ2-5
V gene: TRBV7-3
D gene: TRBD2

CDR3 protein: CAWSVRGPYTQYF
CDR3 DNA: TGTGCCTGGAGTGTACGAGGTCCATATACGCAGTATTTT
J gene: TRBJ2-3
V gene: TRBV30
D gene: .

CDR3 protein: CASSQQRYYNEQFF
CDR3 DNA: TGCGCCAGCAGCCAACAGAGGTACTACAATGAGCAGTTCTTC
J gene: TRBJ2-1
V gene: TRBV4-3
D gene: .

CDR3 protein: CASSILGQGAGDTQYF
CDR3 DNA: TGTGCCAGCAGCATCTTAGGACAGGGGGCTGGAGATACGCAGTATTTT
J gene: TRBJ2-3
V gene: TRBV7-2
D gene: TRBD1

CDR3 protein: CASGNGQGGQPQHF
CDR3 DNA: TGTGCTAGTGGTAACGGACAGGGCGGGCAGCCCCAGCATTTT
J gene: TRBJ1-5
V gene: TRBV12-5
D gene: TRBD1

CDR3 protein: CASSRTVATDTQYF
CDR3 DNA: TGTGCCAGTAGTCGGACAGTCGCCACAGATACGCAGTATTTT
J gene: TRBJ2-3
V gene: TRBV19
D gene: .

CDR3 protein: CASAGQRGANVLTF
CDR3 DNA: TGCGCCAGCGCGGGGCAAAGAGGGGCCAACGTCCTGACTTTC
J gene: TRBJ2-6
V gene: TRBV5-1
D gene: .

CDR3 protein: CASSSLTGGIYGYTF
CDR3 DNA: TGTGCCAGCAGCTCACTGACAGGGGGTATCTATGGCTACACCTTC
J gene: TRBJ1-2
V gene: TRBV7-9
D gene: TRBD1

CDR3 protein: CASSPMDKPLYGYTF
CDR3 DNA: TGTGCCAGCAGCCCTATGGACAAGCCCCTCTATGGCTACACCTTC
J gene: TRBJ1-2
V gene: TRBV11-2
D gene: .

CDR3 protein: CSAGGGGEQFF
CDR3 DNA: TGCAGTGCTGGAGGGGGAGGTGAGCAGTTCTTC
J gene: TRBJ2-1
V gene: TRBV20-1
D gene: .

CDR3 protein: CASSRNQGLVHGYTF
CDR3 DNA: TGTGCCAGCAGCCGAAACCAGGGGTTGGTCCATGGCTACACCTTC
J gene: TRBJ1-2
V gene: TRBV7-2
D gene: .

CDR3 protein: CASSLQEISGNTIYF
CDR3 DNA: TGTGCCAGCAGCTTACAGGAAATCTCTGGAAACACCATATATTTT
J gene: TRBJ1-3
V gene: TRBV7-8
D gene: .

CDR3 protein: CASSLGTGGAGELFF
CDR3 DNA: TGTGCCAGCAGCTTGGGGACAGGAGGGGCCGGGGAGCTGTTTTTT
J gene: TRBJ2-2
V gene: TRBV5-4
D gene: .